This TCR beta chain was found in a study of neurological immune-mediated disorders. This clonotype was recorded at least ten times. One entry per CDR3 protein results from TCRdb running MiXCR on the 5' RACE reads. The table includes approximately 100,000 distinct CDR3 sequences, under 4.5% detected once. Trimming cost V 0 bases and J 8 bases, with 21 bases left between them. The length of the CDR3 is 17 residues. CDR1 is SGHRS and CDR2 is YFSETQ in the germline V gene. The sequencing input was PBMCs. The rearrangement links TRBV5-1 to TRBJ1-3; weak D call: TRBD1 (5 bases). The TCR sequence derives from a woman aged 45 to 65 with multiple sclerosis. The CDR3, as DNA: TGCGCCAGCAGCTTGGCCTTCGACAGTGGGAATGCGGACACCATATATTTT. Its translation is CASSLAFDSGNADTIYF.